The next 22 T cell receptor beta chains were all read from a single sample in a study of T cell responses to AZD1222 COVID-19 vaccine. The assay was immunoSEQ multiplex PCR, and TCRdb's table has in-frame clones only and misses some. The sample shows roughly 120,000 clones, more than 85% of them seen only once. The material was peripheral blood, obtained on day 0 of AZD1222 vaccination. Source of these receptors: an adult in good health.

The chain carries TRBV3-1 (or the pseudogene TRBV3-2) and TRBJ1-1; D uncertain. Deletions cut 4 bases from V and 6 bases from J, with 15 bases between. In germline, CDR1 is LGHDT, CDR2 YNNKEL (reference sequence). The CDR3 runs to 14 residues. CDR3 residues: CASSLRAQPAEAFF. The CDR3 nucleotides are TGTGCCAGCAGCCTTAGGGCCCAACCCGCTGAAGCTTTCTTT.

V usage is TRBV6-6 and J usage is TRBJ1-2, with no clear D. Germline values: CDR1 MNHNY, CDR2 SVGAGI (reference sequence). The CDR3 consists of 13 residues. The CDR3 reads CTTSTGQHTGYTF. The CDR3 nucleotides are TGTACGACTTCCACCGGGCAGCATACGGGCTACACCTTC.

V gene TRBV24-1 combines with J gene TRBJ2-7, with a weak D call TRBD1 (6 bases). With 2 bases removed from V and 2 bases from J, the gap between germline ends came to 12 bases. The CDR3 runs 15 residues. Germline assignment: CDR1 KGHDR and CDR2 SFDVKD. The CDR3 DNA reads as TGTGCCACCAGTGATTCCCTTGGGGGCACCTACGAGCAGTACTTC. Translating it yields CATSDSLGGTYEQYF.

As DNA, the CDR3 is TGTGCCACCCGGACCTCCTATAATTCACCCCTCCACTTT. This codes for CATRTSYNSPLHF. The V and J genes are TRBV21-1 and TRBJ1-6. TRBV21-1 is flagged as a pseudogene. The CDR3 is 13 amino acids.

The V call is TRBV19, the J call TRBJ2-1, with D perhaps assigned TRBD1 or TRBD2 (6 bases each). V was shortened by 3 bases and J by 4 bases, with 16 bases between the two germline ends. CDR1 and CDR2 (germline): LNHDA, SQIVND (reference sequence). This CDR3 is 16 amino acids long. The CDR3 protein is CASSIGGGLAYNEQFF. The CDR3 DNA reads as TGTGCCAGTAGTATCGGTGGGGGGCTGGCTTACAATGAGCAGTTCTTC. Based on the CDR3 plus reference TRBV19 and TRBJ2-1, the full variable domain is DGGITQSPKYLFRKEGQNVTLSCEQNLNHDAMYWYRQDPGQGLRLIYYSQIVNDFQKGDIAEGYSVSREKKESFPLTVTSAQKNPTAFYLCASSIGGGLAYNEQFFGPGTRLTVL.

The chain uses TRBV19 and TRBJ2-3; 7 bases are shared with TRBD2. J was trimmed by 4 bases and V by 4 bases; bases with no gene match: 8. Germline lookup yields CDR1 LNHDA and CDR2 SQIVND (reference sequence). The length of the CDR3 is 15 residues. In DNA form, the CDR3 reads TGTGCCAGTAGTACCGGGGGAGGGTTCGCAGATACGCAGTATTTT. Residues: CASSTGGGFADTQYF.

Here the CDR3 DNA reads TGCGCCAGCAGCGGGTCGGGGGGCGATGAAAAACTGTTTTTT. Amino acids: CASSGSGGDEKLFF. This chain connects TRBV5-1 to TRBJ1-4; possibly TRBD1 for D (6 bases). The CDR3 sequence is 14 residues long. V was clipped by 4 bases and J by 6 bases, with 13 bases between them. CDR1 and CDR2 from the germline V gene are SGHRS and YFSETQ.

The chain carries TRBV30 and TRBJ1-2, with 9 bases lining up with TRBD1. Losses at the gene ends were 0 bases for V and 8 bases for J; bases not matched to a gene: 7. Germline CDR1 reads GTSNPN; CDR2 reads SVGIG (reference sequence). The CDR3 has 14 amino acids. In nucleotides, the CDR3 is TGTGCCTGGAGTGTTAGGGGGACAGGGAACGGCTACACCTTC. As protein: CAWSVRGTGNGYTF.

This clone was seen once. The chain recombines TRBV30 with TRBJ1-4; TRBD1 is a possible D gene (5 bases). Looked up from germline, CDR1 is GTSNPN and CDR2 is SVGIG (reference sequence). V lost 2 bases and J lost 3, with 13 bases in between. The CDR3 runs to 15 residues. The CDR3 loop is CAWSWGTGANEKLFF. CDR3 nucleotides: TGTGCCTGGAGTTGGGGCACCGGGGCTAATGAAAAACTGTTTTTT.

This clone was recorded once. The rearrangement joins TRBV24-1 to TRBJ2-1; no definite D call. The CDR3 spans 16 residues. Germline CDR1 is KGHDR and CDR2 is SFDVKD. The V end lost 5 bases, the J end lost 0 bases, and 13 bases lay between the germline ends. In DNA, the CDR3 is TGTGCCACCAGTGCGACAAACCAACGCTCCTACAATGAGCAGTTCTTC. Amino acids: CATSATNQRSYNEQFF.

This clone is a singleton in its sample. V is TRBV25-1 and J is TRBJ2-2; 11 nucleotides match TRBD2. Germline CDR1 is MGHDK and CDR2 is SYGVNS. V shed 4 bases, J shed 4 bases, and the junction held 2 bases outside the gene matches. The CDR3 is made up of 15 amino acids. The CDR3: CASSAGTSGTGELFF. The CDR3 nucleotides read TGTGCCAGCAGTGCGGGGACTAGCGGCACCGGGGAGCTGTTTTTT.

The gene calls are TRBV18 and TRBJ2-2; the D gene could be TRBD1 or TRBD2 (5 bases each). Germline CDR1 and CDR2: KGHSH and LQKENI. V was shortened by 3 bases and J by 2 bases, with 16 bases between the two germline ends. The CDR3 totals 17 residues. CDR3 bases: TGTGCCAGCTCACCCCTTGCTGGGACGGGAAACACCGGGGAGCTGTTTTTT. Amino acids: CASSPLAGTGNTGELFF.

This clone appeared a single time. The chain has TRBV24-1 and TRBJ2-5; no clear D gene. Germline V gene lookup returns CDR1 KGHDR and CDR2 SFDVKD. CDR3 length: 16 amino acids. V was clipped by 5 bases and J by 5 bases, with 20 bases between them. DNA of the CDR3: TGTGCCACCAGTGGCCCCTCGGGCGCGAGGCGGGAGACCCAGTACTTC. Its translation: CATSGPSGARRETQYF.

CDR3 nucleotide sequence: TGTGCCAGCAGCTCCCGGAGGGGCGAGCAGTACTTC. It specifies CASSSRRGEQYF. The V call is TRBV13, the J call TRBJ2-7; D may be TRBD2 (6 bases). Germline V gives CDR1 PRHDT, CDR2 FYEKMQ (reference sequence). Trimming cost V 4 bases and J 6 bases, with 10 bases left between them. The CDR3 totals 12 residues.

The CDR3: CASSLEGQGAKNIQYF. For the CDR3, the DNA is TGCGCCAGCAGCTTGGAGGGACAGGGGGCCAAAAACATTCAGTACTTC. The chain employs TRBV5-1 and TRBJ2-4; TRBD1 matches 10 bases. Germline values: CDR1 SGHRS, CDR2 YFSETQ. This CDR3 is 16 amino acids long. V dropped 0 bases and J dropped 1; count of bases not matched to a gene: 1. Looking up the rest from reference TRBV5-1 and TRBJ2-4 gives the full variable domain: KAGVTQTPRYLIKTRGQQVTLSCSPISGHRSVSWYQQTPGQGLQFLFEYFSETQRNKGNFPGRFSGRQFSNSRSEMNVSTLELGDSALYLCASSLEGQGAKNIQYFGAGTRLSVL.

V and J are TRBV18 and TRBJ1-2; 7 nucleotides agree with TRBD1. In germline, CDR1 is KGHSH, CDR2 LQKENI. This CDR3 has 16 residues. V shed 0 bases and J 3 bases; nucleotides not matched to a gene: 7. CDR3 sequence (DNA): TGTGCCAGCTCACCACCAGGGCAGGGGGGAGACTATGGCTACACCTTC. Protein product: CASSPPGQGGDYGYTF.

The V and J genes are TRBV7-3 and TRBJ2-1; D is possibly TRBD1 (6 bases). V lost 5 bases to trimming and J lost 13 bases, with 21 bases between them. The CDR3 extends over 14 amino acids. Germline V lookup: CDR1 SGHTA, CDR2 FQGTGA. The CDR3 region has the DNA TGTGCCAGCAGCCTACAGGGATCTCCTGGCGGTCAGTTCTTC. This translates into CASSLQGSPGGQFF.

The chain joins TRBV5-4 to TRBJ2-6; 7 bases are shared with TRBD1. Germline CDR1 reads SGHNT; CDR2 reads YYREEE (reference sequence). J lost 0 bases, V lost 0 bases, and 3 bases had no gene match. This CDR3 spans 17 amino acids. The CDR3, as DNA: TGTGCCAGCAGCTTGGGGGACAGTTTCTCTGGGGCCAACGTCCTGACTTTC. Encoded protein: CASSLGDSFSGANVLTF.

The rearrangement uses TRBV6-5 and TRBJ2-7; TRBD1 aligns across 8 bases. After removal of 6 bases from V and 7 bases from J, the junction contained 11 bases not matched to a gene. Germline values: CDR1 MNHEY, CDR2 SVGAGI. The CDR3 has 14 amino acids. The CDR3 DNA reads TGTGCCAGCAGCTTGGACAGGGTCGTGCGGGAGCAGTACTTC. It codes for CASSLDRVVREQYF.

The chain carries TRBV15 and TRBJ1-6; no firm D call. Trimming pared 4 bases from V and 10 bases from J, leaving 14 bases between. The CDR3 length is 14 residues. Germline values: CDR1 LNHNV, CDR2 YYDKDF (reference sequence). CDR3 DNA: TGTGCCACCAGCATAAGCCCGGCAAGGTCACCCCTCCACTTT. It codes for CATSISPARSPLHF.

The chain couples TRBV28 to TRBJ1-3, with 7 bases fitting TRBD1. The CDR3 covers 15 residues. Germline CDR1 and CDR2: MDHEN and SYDVKM. After removal of 5 bases from V and 3 bases from J, the junction contained 7 bases not matched to a gene. The CDR3 here is CASSTSTGSGNTIYF. The DNA for the CDR3 is TGTGCCAGCAGTACATCGACAGGGAGTGGAAACACCATATATTTT.

J is TRBJ2-2 and V is TRBV2; 9 nucleotides align to TRBD1. There are 15 residues in the CDR3. Germline CDR1 reads SNHLY; CDR2 reads FYNNEI. Losses at the gene ends were 7 bases for V and 4 bases for J; bases not matched to a gene: 7. The CDR3 here is CASTEQTGGTGELFF. Written as DNA, the CDR3 is TGTGCCAGCACCGAACAGACAGGGGGCACCGGGGAGCTGTTTTTT.